The sequence of this TCR beta chain was determined in a study of blood T cell repertoires in COVID-19. On the study more broadly: Acute and convalescent COVID-19 samples came from the United States, Italy and Spain.

Per the study methods: Researchers report that nucleated cell counts were estimated from reference gene primer amplification. Sequencing used immunoSEQ multiplex PCR; TCRdb keeps in-frame clones, though not all of them. V and J calls plus clone size are reproduced from that table; the DNA served to infer D and trimming. Of about 130,000 clones listed, approximately 74% are singletons. The length of the CDR3 is 13 residues. After removal of 7 bases from V and 9 bases from J, the junction contained 8 bases not matched to a gene. The germline V gene has CDR1 SNHLY and CDR2 FYNNEI. This TCR was recovered from a man aged 60-69 years with acute or convalescent COVID-19. This sequence joins TRBV2 and TRBJ2-1, with TRBD2 matching 8 bases. What was sequenced was peripheral blood. The CDR3 protein is CASKGTRVGEQFF. The CDR3 coding sequence is TGTGCCAGCAAGGGGACTAGGGTAGGTGAGCAGTTCTTC.